What follows is one TCR beta chain and its context. Its antigen remains unknown. This CDR3 is 11 amino acids long. V was pared by 4 bases and J by 4 bases, with 7 bases between. Germline loops: CDR1 DFQATT, CDR2 SNEGSKA (reference sequence). The sample comes from a study of shared clonotypes between healthy human individuals. Overall study results and limits: Larger estimated richness was generally seen in naive subsets than in memory subsets.

Healthy HIV-negative adults with no recent acute infections or vaccinations were recruited as donors. The method was immunoSEQ multiplex PCR; TCRdb's version includes in-frame clones alone and lacks a portion of them. The table lists 2 million to 2.5 million clones, 93% of them singletons. The receptor was isolated from a young man in good health. Some clones in this sample may be carry-over from other donors' samples. This sequence joins TRBV20-1 and TRBJ1-2; D gene unclear. The sequencing input was naive CD4+ T cells from PBMCs. Subset in this sample: CD45RA+ positively selected. The CDR3 loop is CSAIDRYGYTF. CDR3 nucleotides: TGCAGTGCTATTGACCGCTATGGCTACACCTTC.